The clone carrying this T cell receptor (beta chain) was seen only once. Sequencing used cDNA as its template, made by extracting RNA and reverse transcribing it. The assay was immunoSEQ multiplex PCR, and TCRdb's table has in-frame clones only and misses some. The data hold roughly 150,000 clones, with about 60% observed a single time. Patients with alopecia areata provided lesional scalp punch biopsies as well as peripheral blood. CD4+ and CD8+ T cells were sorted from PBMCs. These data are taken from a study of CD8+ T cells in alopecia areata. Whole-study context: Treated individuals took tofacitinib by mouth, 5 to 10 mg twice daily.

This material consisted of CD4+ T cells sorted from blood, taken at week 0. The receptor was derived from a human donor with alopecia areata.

CDR3 in amino acids: CAWAPTQGLMGYTF. CDR3 coding DNA: TGTGCCTGGGCCCCAACACAGGGGCTGATGGGCTACACCTTC. This sequence joins TRBV30 and TRBJ1-2, with 7 positions matching TRBD1. The germline V gene has CDR1 GTSNPN and CDR2 SVGIG (reference sequence). This CDR3 has 14 amino acids. Losses at the gene ends were 5 bases for V and 8 bases for J; bases not matched to a gene: 14.